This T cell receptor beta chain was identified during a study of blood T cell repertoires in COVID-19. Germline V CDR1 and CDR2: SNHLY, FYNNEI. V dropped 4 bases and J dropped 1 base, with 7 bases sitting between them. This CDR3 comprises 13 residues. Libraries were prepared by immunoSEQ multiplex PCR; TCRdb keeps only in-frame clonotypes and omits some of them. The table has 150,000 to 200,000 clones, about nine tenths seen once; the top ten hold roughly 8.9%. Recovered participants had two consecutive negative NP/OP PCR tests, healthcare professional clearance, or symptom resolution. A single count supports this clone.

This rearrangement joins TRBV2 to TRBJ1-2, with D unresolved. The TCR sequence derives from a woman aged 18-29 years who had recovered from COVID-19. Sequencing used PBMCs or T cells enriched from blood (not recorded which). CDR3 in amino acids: CASSVVSNYGYTF. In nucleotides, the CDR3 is TGTGCCAGCAGTGTTGTCAGTAACTATGGCTACACCTTC.